Shown below are 26 T cell receptor beta chains from a single sample sequenced in a study of T cells after posttransplantation cyclophosphamide. A marrow graft followed busulfan-fludarabine conditioning, with cyclophosphamide on days +3 and +4. Method: immunoSEQ multiplex PCR; TCRdb's copy keeps in-frame clones and lacks some. The sample has about 7,600 clones; roughly 82% are singletons. This specimen was CD4+ T cells sorted from blood, taken around 1,100 days after allogeneic stem cell transplant with posttransplant cyclophosphamide. The source is a female patient in her thirties or forties who received an allogeneic stem cell transplant from a related donor, was CMV-positive, and had no GVHD. Some T cells could come from the graft donor.

The V and J genes are TRBV27 and TRBJ2-5; possible D gene TRBD1, 5 bases. CDR1 is MNHEY and CDR2 is SMNVEV in the germline V gene (reference sequence). The CDR3 totals 13 residues. Trimming stripped 4 bases from V and 2 bases from J, with 8 bases between. The CDR3 here is CASSSGFQETQYF. The CDR3 nucleotides read TGTGCCAGCAGTTCAGGGTTTCAAGAGACCCAGTACTTC.

This clone has only one observation. The J gene is TRBJ2-2, the V gene TRBV12-5, with 10 bases aligning to TRBD1. The V gene end was trimmed by 1 base and the J gene end by 0 bases; junction bases not matched to a gene: 5. From germline, CDR1 is LGHNT and CDR2 FRNRAP. This CDR3 has 18 amino acids. CDR3 loop: CASGLARQGASNTGELFF. The CDR3, as DNA: TGTGCTAGTGGTTTGGCTCGACAGGGGGCCTCGAACACCGGGGAGCTGTTTTTT.

This clone is a singleton in its sample. This chain uses TRBV15 with TRBJ1-5, with D maybe TRBD1 (6 bases). Germline CDR1 and CDR2: LNHNV and YYDKDF (reference sequence). This CDR3 has 14 amino acids. V was pared by 5 bases and J by 3 bases, with 11 bases between. Here the CDR3 DNA reads TGTGCCACCAGCTCGGACAGAATCAATCAGCCCCAGCATTTT. It is translated as CATSSDRINQPQHF. The full variable domain, completed using reference TRBV15 and TRBJ1-5, is DAMVIQNPRYQVTQFGKPVTLSCSQTLNHNVMYWYQQKSSQAPKLLFHYYDKDFNNEADTPDNFQSRRPNTSFCFLDIRSPGLGDTAMYLCATSSDRINQPQHFGDGTRLSIL.

V usage is TRBV5-4 and J usage is TRBJ1-2; a possible D gene is TRBD1 (6 bases). Germline V lookup: CDR1 SGHNT, CDR2 YYREEE (reference sequence). The CDR3 sequence is 14 residues long. The germline V and J ends were trimmed by 0 bases and 2 bases, with 8 bases remaining between them. The CDR3 region is CASSLVQGNYGYTF. DNA for the CDR3: TGTGCCAGCAGCTTGGTGCAGGGGAACTATGGCTACACCTTC.

This chain links TRBV19 with TRBJ1-2; D gene ambiguous. CDR1 is LNHDA, CDR2 SQIVND, per germline (reference sequence). The V end lost 4 bases, the J end lost 4 bases, and 10 bases lay between the germline ends. The CDR3 consists of 13 residues. The CDR3 DNA reads as TGTGCCAGTAGTAATCGAGGTGGCTATGGCTACACCTTC. This gives the protein CASSNRGGYGYTF.

This chain connects TRBV6-6 to TRBJ1-1; 8 bases agree with TRBD1. This CDR3 contains 15 residues. Looked up from germline, CDR1 is MNHNY and CDR2 is SVGAGI (reference sequence). The V segment lost 0 bases and the J segment 1 base; nucleotides outside the gene matches: 1. CDR3 in amino acids: CASSYSGTGNTEAFF. CDR3 DNA: TGTGCCAGCAGTTACTCTGGGACAGGGAACACTGAAGCTTTCTTT.

The chain combines TRBV11-2 with TRBJ1-6, with D possibly TRBD1 on 5 matching bases. The ends were cut back, 9 bases at V and 6 bases at J, with 18 bases in the middle. The germline V gene encodes CDR1 SGHAT and CDR2 FQNNGV. CDR3 size: 15 residues. The CDR3: CASSPPGVGNSPLHF. CDR3 DNA sequence: TGTGCCAGTTCTCCGCCGGGGGTAGGTAATTCACCCCTCCACTTT.

The chain is built from TRBV7-9 and TRBJ2-1; tentatively, D is TRBD2 (6 bases). The CDR3 totals 15 residues. Germline lookup yields CDR1 SEHNR and CDR2 FQNEAQ (reference sequence). Between the trimmed V and J ends, which lost 1 base and 7 bases, there was a span of 14 bases. Written as DNA, the CDR3 is TGTGCCAGCAGCTTAGATGGCGCGGGGCAGAATGAGCAGTTCTTC. It specifies CASSLDGAGQNEQFF.

This clone was counted a few times. This rearrangement joins TRBV6-1 to TRBJ1-5, with 8 bases fitting TRBD1. V trimming: 4 bases; J trimming: 4 bases; junction bases outside the gene matches: 6. Germline loops: CDR1 MNHNS, CDR2 SASEGT. This CDR3 comprises 15 residues. The chain's CDR3 is CASSAGQGQNQPQHF. The CDR3, as DNA: TGTGCCAGCAGTGCCGGACAGGGCCAGAATCAGCCCCAGCATTTT.

This clone was seen once. The rearrangement joins TRBV7-9 to TRBJ1-5; D is ambiguous. Germline V gives CDR1 SEHNR, CDR2 FQNEAQ (reference sequence). The CDR3 runs 16 residues. Trimming took off 1 base at V and 2 bases at J, with 12 bases between the two ends. Written as DNA, the CDR3 is TGTGCCAGCAGCTTAGGATCGGCGGCCGGCAATCAGCCCCAGCATTTT. This gives the protein CASSLGSAAGNQPQHF.

Details on this clone: This sample includes further DNA sequences coding for the same CDR3. V is TRBV7-9 and J is TRBJ1-6; 7 nucleotides line up with TRBD1. V shed 6 bases and J 3 bases; nucleotides not matched to a gene: 14. The CDR3 length is 18 residues. The germline V gene has CDR1 SEHNR and CDR2 FQNEAQ (reference sequence). This CDR3 reads CASSAKTGQSHYNSPLHF. The CDR3 DNA sequence: TGTGCCAGCAGTGCGAAGACAGGGCAATCTCACTATAATTCACCCCTCCACTTT.

The V gene is TRBV25-1, the J gene TRBJ2-7; TRBD1 agrees at 12 bases. The CDR3 loop spans 15 amino acids. Germline CDR1 MGHDK, CDR2 SYGVNS. Losses at the gene ends were 5 bases for V and 6 bases for J; bases not matched to a gene: 8. The CDR3 bases are TGTGCCAGCAGTTTTCCGGGACAGGGGGCAGGCGAGCAGTACTTC. This gives the protein CASSFPGQGAGEQYF.

Worth noting for this clone: A junction end diverges from the germline sequence, so it may reflect a read error. The sample has other DNA sequences that encode this CDR3 too. The chain carries TRBV15 and TRBJ1-6, with 7 bases lining up with TRBD1. The CDR3 is made up of 15 amino acids. CDR1 is LNHNV and CDR2 is YYDKDF in the germline V gene (reference sequence). The CDR3 loop reads CATSRGQGWNSPLHF. CDR3 sequence (DNA): TGTGCCACCAGCAGAGGACAGGGTTGGAATTCCCCCCTCCACTTT.

DNA for the CDR3: TGTGCCAGCTCACCTGCTAGCGGGGGGTCGCGTGGCACAGATACGCAGTATTTT. Residues: CASSPASGGSRGTDTQYF. The gene calls are TRBV18 and TRBJ2-3; 11 bases fit TRBD2. There are 18 residues in the CDR3. Trimming removed 3 bases from V and 1 base from J; junction bases left unmatched: 9. Per the germline V gene, CDR1 is KGHSH and CDR2 is LQKENI.

The rearrangement links TRBV11-3 to TRBJ1-1; maybe TRBD1 (5 bases). CDR1 SGHNT and CDR2 YENEEA come from the germline V gene. V lost 0 bases and J 4 bases, leaving 6 bases between the germline ends. CDR3 length: 13 amino acids. In nucleotides, the CDR3 is TGTGCCAGCAGCTTAGATGGGGCCACTGAAGCTTTCTTT. It translates to CASSLDGATEAFF.

A remark on this clone: Within the sample, other DNA sequences also encode this same CDR3. The CDR3 here is CASSIVRGGSPLHF. In DNA form, the CDR3 reads TGTGCCAGTAGTATAGTCCGAGGGGGCTCACCCCTCCACTTT. V usage is TRBV19 and J usage is TRBJ1-6, with 7 bases that match TRBD1. Germline lookup yields CDR1 LNHDA and CDR2 SQIVND (reference sequence). The CDR3 sequence is 14 residues long. V trimming: 1 base; J trimming: 10 bases; junction bases outside the gene matches: 4.

The gene calls are TRBV7-2 and TRBJ1-5, with D unresolved. Trimming took off 4 bases at V and 2 bases at J, with 15 bases between the two ends. This CDR3 contains 16 residues. Germline V gene data show CDR1 as SGHTA and CDR2 as FQGNSA. CDR3 protein: CASSSLGGRGNQPQHF. CDR3 DNA: TGTGCCAGCAGCTCCCTCGGAGGGAGGGGCAATCAGCCCCAGCATTTT.

The J gene is TRBJ2-3, the V gene TRBV4-3, with D possibly being TRBD2 (6 bases). Germline loops: CDR1 LGHNA, CDR2 YSLEER. Trimming cost V 1 base and J 0 bases, with 14 bases left between them. The CDR3 extends over 17 amino acids. The CDR3 DNA is TGCGCCAGCAGCCAAGCTCTGTTGGGGACTAGCACAGATACGCAGTATTTT. Its translation is CASSQALLGTSTDTQYF.

J is TRBJ2-7 and V is TRBV5-1, with D hard to call. This CDR3 has 15 residues. The germline CDR1 and CDR2 sequences are SGHRS and YFSETQ. The V and J ends lost 0 bases and 6 bases respectively, with 16 bases between them. The CDR3 region is CASSLGRAGRGEQYF. DNA of the CDR3: TGCGCCAGCAGCTTGGGACGAGCCGGTAGAGGCGAGCAGTACTTC.

This clone has more than one count but fewer than ten. The chain joins TRBV12-5 to TRBJ1-2; 7 nucleotides align to TRBD1. This CDR3 region has 14 residues. Germline lookup yields CDR1 LGHNT and CDR2 FRNRAP. The J segment lost 8 bases and the V segment lost 6 bases, leaving 12 bases of the junction unmatched. CDR3 DNA: TGTGCTAGTGGACTAGGACAGGTTGGGGAGGGCTACACCTTC. This gives the protein CASGLGQVGEGYTF.

This clone was seen a handful of times. This chain joins TRBV11-2 and TRBJ2-3, with 9 positions matching TRBD2. The CDR3 totals 15 residues. The V and J ends lost 1 base and 4 bases, in that order; junction bases with no gene match: 3. Germline V CDR1 and CDR2: SGHAT, FQNNGV. The CDR3 spells CASSLGGGAADTQYF. The CDR3 DNA reads TGTGCCAGCAGCTTAGGCGGGGGGGCCGCAGATACGCAGTATTTT.

V is TRBV4-3 and J is TRBJ2-7; 8 bases map to TRBD1. This CDR3 is 14 amino acids long. Trimming removed 8 bases from V and 3 bases from J; junction bases left unmatched: 9. The V gene's germline CDR1 is LGHNA and CDR2 YSLEER. CDR3 sequence (DNA): TGCGCCAGCTCCAGGGGGCGAAATCTCTACGAGCAGTACTTC. It specifies CASSRGRNLYEQYF.

This chain joins TRBV2 and TRBJ2-2, with 7 nucleotides matching TRBD2. Germline CDR1 is SNHLY and CDR2 is FYNNEI. The CDR3 spans 15 residues. The J segment lost 5 bases and the V segment lost 0 bases, leaving 3 bases of the junction unmatched. The CDR3 DNA reads as TGTGCCAGCAGTGAAGCGGGGGGGTTAACCGGGGAGCTGTTTTTT. Its translation: CASSEAGGLTGELFF.

The V call is TRBV5-1, the J call TRBJ2-5; D is unresolved. CDR1 SGHRS and CDR2 YFSETQ come from the germline V gene. Trimming left V 4 bases short and J 4 bases short, with 8 bases between. This CDR3 has 12 residues. CDR3 DNA: TGCGCCAGCAGCCCGGAGACAGAGACCCAGTACTTC. It encodes CASSPETETQYF.

The chain links TRBV7-3 to TRBJ2-3; 9 bases are a match to TRBD2. V dropped 4 bases and J dropped 5; count of bases not matched to a gene: 7. The CDR3 consists of 15 residues. CDR1 and CDR2 from the germline V gene are SGHTA and FQGTGA. In DNA form, the CDR3 reads TGTGCCAGCAGCTGGCGGGGGGGCAAGGGAGATACGCAGTATTTT. Its protein product is CASSWRGGKGDTQYF.

The V call is TRBV2, the J call TRBJ1-6; 8 bases match TRBD1. V lost 7 bases to trimming and J lost 7 bases; unmatched junction nucleotides: 9. Per germline, CDR1 SNHLY and CDR2 FYNNEI. The CDR3 sequence is 15 residues long. The CDR3 bases are TGTGCCAGCAACGATGCAGGGGGCCGGAATTCACCCCTCCACTTT. As protein: CASNDAGGRNSPLHF.